Included here is one TCR beta chain sequence, with context. Its antigen is still unknown. Unstimulated regulatory T cells (CD4+CD25+CD127-), CD4+CD25- non-regulatory cells, CD4 and CD8 cells were FACS-sorted from thawed PBMCs. CDR3 length equals 16 residues. Germline lookup yields CDR1 SGHRS and CDR2 YFSETQ. The ends were cut back, 4 bases at V and 7 bases at J, with 21 bases in the middle. These data originate in a study of Tregs in tolerant kidney transplant recipients. Whole-study findings and limits: This study did not directly address biological reproducibility.

Clones were sequenced by immunoSEQ multiplex PCR, and TCRdb holds only the in-frame ones, with some missing. The repertoire holds more than 12,000 clones, roughly 78% seen once, with approximately 1.9% in the top ten. The chain carries TRBV5-1 and TRBJ2-4, with D tentatively TRBD1 (7 bases). The source was Tregs from blood, collected before the transplant. This clonotype was obtained from a human donor who received a combined kidney and bone marrow transplant. The CDR3 loop is CASSALTGTFINIQYF. CDR3 DNA sequence: TGCGCCAGCAGCGCGTTGACAGGGACTTTTATTAACATTCAGTACTTC.